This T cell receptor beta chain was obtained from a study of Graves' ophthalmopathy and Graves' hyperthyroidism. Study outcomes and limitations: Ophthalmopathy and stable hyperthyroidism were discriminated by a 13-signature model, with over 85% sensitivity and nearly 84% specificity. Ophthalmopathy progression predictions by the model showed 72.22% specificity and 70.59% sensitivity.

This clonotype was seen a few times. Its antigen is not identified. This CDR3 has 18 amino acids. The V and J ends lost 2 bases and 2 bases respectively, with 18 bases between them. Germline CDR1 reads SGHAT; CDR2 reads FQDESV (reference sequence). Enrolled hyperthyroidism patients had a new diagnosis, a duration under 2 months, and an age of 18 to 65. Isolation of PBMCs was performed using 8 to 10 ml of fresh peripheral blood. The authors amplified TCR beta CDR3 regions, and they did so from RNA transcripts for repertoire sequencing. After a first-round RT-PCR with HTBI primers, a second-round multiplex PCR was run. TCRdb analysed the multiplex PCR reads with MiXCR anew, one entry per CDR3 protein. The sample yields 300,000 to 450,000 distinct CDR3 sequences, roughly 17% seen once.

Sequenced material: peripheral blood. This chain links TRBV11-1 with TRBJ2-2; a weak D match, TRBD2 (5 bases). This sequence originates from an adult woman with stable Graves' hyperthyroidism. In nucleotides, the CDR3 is TGTGCCAGCAGCTTAATGAGGGTACGGCGGGTCAACACCGGGGAGCTGTTTTTT. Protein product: CASSLMRVRRVNTGELFF.